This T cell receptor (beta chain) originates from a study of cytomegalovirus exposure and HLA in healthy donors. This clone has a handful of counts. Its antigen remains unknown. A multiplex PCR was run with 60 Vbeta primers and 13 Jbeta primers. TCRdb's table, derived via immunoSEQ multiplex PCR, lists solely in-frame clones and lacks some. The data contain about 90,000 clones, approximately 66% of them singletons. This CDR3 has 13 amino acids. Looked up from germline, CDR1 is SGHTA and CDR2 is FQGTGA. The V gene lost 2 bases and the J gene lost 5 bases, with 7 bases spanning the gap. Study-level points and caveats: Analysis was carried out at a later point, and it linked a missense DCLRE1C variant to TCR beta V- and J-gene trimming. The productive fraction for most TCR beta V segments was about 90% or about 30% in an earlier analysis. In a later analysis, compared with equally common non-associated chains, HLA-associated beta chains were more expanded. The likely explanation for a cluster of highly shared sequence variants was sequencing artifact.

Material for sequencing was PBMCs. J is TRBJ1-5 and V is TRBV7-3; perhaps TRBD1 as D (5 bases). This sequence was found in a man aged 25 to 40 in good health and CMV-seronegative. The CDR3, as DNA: TGTGCCAGCAGCTTATGGGGGGATCAGCCCCAGCATTTT. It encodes CASSLWGDQPQHF.